This T cell receptor (beta chain) was profiled in a study of T cell changes during pregnancy in multiple sclerosis (dated by TCRdb to between 2018 and 2021). Concerning the study at large: Changes in the T cell repertoire over the course of pregnancy were examined in this study in women with multiple sclerosis.

The library was generated by the immunoSEQ multiplex PCR assay. The table comes from immuneACCESS by way of TCRdb, which keeps in-frame sequences with V and J called. Part of the clones is missing from these tables; in studies checked, under half for an unresolved V gene and the rest for unknown reasons. For this sample there are fewer than 90,000 clones; approximately 95% appear just once. The ten largest make up more than 0.9% of the sample. V gives up 3 bases and J gives up 0 bases, and the segment between their germline ends measures 10 bases. Sequences SGHTA (CDR1) and FQGNSA (CDR2) are obtained from the germline V gene. The cysteine opens and the phenylalanine closes a CDR3 of 15 amino acids. Just the 45-base CDR3 DNA is kept, in frame starting at base 1. About this clone itself: Its antigen specificity is not known. Nothing much larger sits one base from this clone, and base qualities are not available.

The sequenced sample was peripheral blood, obtained in the first trimester of pregnancy. The source of this sequence is a female donor with multiple sclerosis, enrolled in a pregnancy study. This sequence uses TRBV7-2 and TRBJ2-3, with no reliable assignment of the D segment. DNA sequence: TGTGCCAGCAGCTTCGACGGGTCTAGCACAGATACGCAGTATTTT. It translates to CASSFDGSSTDTQYF.